The 22 T cell receptor beta chains in this list originate from one sample, sequenced in a study of blood T cell repertoires in COVID-19. TCRdb's table, derived via immunoSEQ multiplex PCR, lists solely in-frame clones and lacks some. This table has 490,000 or so clones, 75% to 90% appearing once. The sample consisted of PBMCs or T cells enriched from blood (not recorded which). These receptors were obtained from an older woman who had recovered from COVID-19.

The rearrangement joins TRBV6-5 to TRBJ1-1; 8 nucleotides align to TRBD1. Germline V lookup: CDR1 MNHEY, CDR2 SVGAGI. The CDR3 has 15 amino acids. V trimming: 4 bases; J trimming: 5 bases; junction bases outside the gene matches: 9. The DNA of the CDR3 is TGTGCCAGCAGTTCTTCAAACAGGGGGGAAACTGAAGCTTTCTTT. Translated, it gives CASSSSNRGETEAFF.

Only a few counts were recorded for this clone. The chain links TRBV4-1 to TRBJ1-5; 7 bases are shared with TRBD1. The CDR3 has 15 amino acids. J was trimmed by 6 bases and V by 1 base; bases with no gene match: 6. In germline, CDR1 is MGHRA, CDR2 YSYEKL. CDR3: CASSQVVAGGQPQHF. CDR3 DNA: TGCGCCAGCAGCCAAGTGGTCGCAGGGGGTCAGCCCCAGCATTTT.

The CDR3 region is CASSWTSGARETQYF. CDR3 DNA: TGTGCCAGCAGCTGGACTAGCGGGGCGAGGGAGACCCAGTACTTC. The V and J genes are TRBV5-4 and TRBJ2-5; 12 bases fit TRBD2. This CDR3 spans 15 amino acids. Germline CDR1 SGHNT, CDR2 YYREEE (reference sequence). V trimming: 3 bases; J trimming: 5 bases; junction bases outside the gene matches: 5. The full variable domain, in which reference TRBV5-4 and TRBJ2-5 provide the parts outside the CDR3, is ETGVTQSPTHLIKTRGQQVTLRCSSQSGHNTVSWYQQALGQGPQFIFQYYREEENGRGNFPPRFSGLQFPNYSSELNVNALELDDSALYLCASSWTSGARETQYFGPGTRLLVL.

The rearrangement uses TRBV5-1 and TRBJ1-2, with D possibly being TRBD1 (6 bases). Looked up from germline, CDR1 is SGHRS and CDR2 is YFSETQ. The CDR3 length is 13 residues. The V gene lost 5 bases and the J gene lost 4 bases, with 12 bases spanning the gap. CDR3 sequence: CASSFDRTYGYTF. CDR3 coding DNA: TGCGCCAGCAGTTTCGACAGGACCTATGGCTACACCTTC.

V usage is TRBV5-4 and J usage is TRBJ2-4; TRBD1 matches 7 bases. The CDR3 extends over 16 amino acids. Unmatched junction bases numbered 7, after V lost 1 base and J lost 3 bases. The V gene's germline CDR1 is SGHNT and CDR2 YYREEE (reference sequence). CDR3 region: CASSLWTGRGKNIQYF. CDR3 DNA: TGTGCCAGCAGCTTGTGGACAGGCCGGGGCAAAAACATTCAGTACTTC.

This chain joins TRBV2 and TRBJ1-4, with TRBD1 matching 7 bases. The CDR3 length is 14 residues. The junction had 8 bases not matched to a gene; V was cut back by 5 bases and J by 8 bases. Germline V gives CDR1 SNHLY, CDR2 FYNNEI. This CDR3 reads CASSPRGTGEKLFF. The CDR3 region has the DNA TGTGCCAGCAGTCCCAGGGGGACGGGAGAAAAACTGTTTTTT.

The rearrangement links TRBV6-5 to TRBJ2-5; possibly TRBD2 for D (6 bases). V gave up 7 bases and J gave up 5 bases, with 17 bases separating them. CDR3 size: 14 residues. Germline lookup yields CDR1 MNHEY and CDR2 SVGAGI. CDR3 protein: CASTPLGLPETQYF. The CDR3 DNA reads as TGTGCCAGCACCCCCTTGGGACTCCCCGAGACCCAGTACTTC.

J is TRBJ1-2 and V is TRBV6-2 or TRBV6-3, with 8 bases identical to TRBD1. CDR1 is MNHEY, CDR2 SVGEGT, per germline. This CDR3 contains 14 residues. V was clipped by 3 bases and J by 6 bases; unmatched bases: 6. The CDR3 spells CASSYADRANGYTF. The CDR3 DNA is TGTGCCAGCAGTTATGCGGACAGGGCAAATGGCTACACCTTC.

The rearrangement links TRBV2 to TRBJ1-4; D is possibly TRBD1 (5 bases). This CDR3 spans 13 amino acids. Germline lookup yields CDR1 SNHLY and CDR2 FYNNEI. V was trimmed by 10 bases and J by 0 bases, leaving 9 bases between them. This CDR3 is CATSGATNEKLFF. The CDR3 DNA is TGTGCCACCTCGGGGGCAACTAATGAAAAACTGTTTTTT.

This chain links TRBV4-1 with TRBJ2-7, with 11 bases lining up with TRBD2. Germline V CDR1 and CDR2: MGHRA, YSYEKL. The CDR3 sequence is 16 residues long. V was pared by 0 bases and J by 8 bases, with 9 bases of the junction left unmatched. CDR3 coding DNA: TGCGCCAGCAGCCAAGAGGGTAGCGGGGGGGCCAGACAGCAGTACTTC. Its protein is CASSQEGSGGARQQYF.

The chain couples TRBV30 to TRBJ1-2; D perhaps matches TRBD1 (6 bases). Germline values: CDR1 GTSNPN, CDR2 SVGIG (reference sequence). CDR3 length: 13 amino acids. Trimming removed 2 bases from V and 4 bases from J, with 11 bases in between. CDR3 coding DNA: TGTGCCTGGAGTAGGGGCAGGGGCTATGGCTACACCTTC. Protein: CAWSRGRGYGYTF. Variable domain in full (rest from reference TRBV30 and TRBJ1-2): SQTIHQWPATLVQPVGSPLSLECTVEGTSNPNLYWYRQAAGRGLQLLFYSVGIGQISSEVPQNLSASRPQDRQFILSSKKLLLSDSGFYLCAWSRGRGYGYTFGSGTRLTVV.

The V gene is TRBV3-1 (or the pseudogene TRBV3-2), the J gene TRBJ1-2, with a possible D match to TRBD1 (5 bases). V lost 0 bases to trimming and J lost 7 bases, with 12 bases between them. The CDR3 runs to 14 residues. Germline V CDR1 and CDR2: LGHDT, YNNKEL (reference sequence). The CDR3 DNA reads TGTGCCAGCAGCCAAGATTTGCGGGGCGGTGGCTACACCTTC. Amino acids: CASSQDLRGGGYTF.

This rearrangement joins TRBV12-5 to TRBJ1-3, with 7 bases that match TRBD1. The germline CDR1 and CDR2 sequences are LGHNT and FRNRAP. The CDR3 runs 18 residues. With 2 bases clipped from V and 0 bases from J, the junction kept 10 bases outside the gene matches. The chain's CDR3 is CASGLKTGQEASGNTIYF. CDR3 bases: TGTGCTAGTGGTTTGAAAACCGGACAGGAGGCCTCTGGAAACACCATATATTTT.

The gene calls are TRBV5-1 and TRBJ2-3; 9 bases are a match to TRBD1. The junction had 7 bases not matched to a gene; V was cut back by 5 bases and J by 0 bases. CDR1 and CDR2 (germline): SGHRS, YFSETQ. This CDR3 is 16 amino acids long. CDR3 amino acids: CASSRPDRGSTDTQYF. CDR3 in DNA: TGCGCCAGCAGTCGACCGGACAGGGGTAGCACAGATACGCAGTATTTT.

The chain is built from TRBV29-1 and TRBJ2-3; 7 positions agree with TRBD2. CDR1 is SQVTM, CDR2 ANQGSEA, per germline. V shed 4 bases, J shed 4 bases, and the junction held 11 bases outside the gene matches. The CDR3 totals 15 residues. The CDR3 region has the DNA TGCAGCGTTGGCCCTAGCGGCCTCTCTTCAGATACGCAGTATTTT. Its translation is CSVGPSGLSSDTQYF.

The chain couples TRBV5-1 to TRBJ1-5; maybe TRBD1 (5 bases). The CDR3 is 14 amino acids. Germline CDR1 reads SGHRS; CDR2 reads YFSETQ. With 4 bases removed from V and 5 bases from J, the gap between germline ends came to 13 bases. The CDR3 bases are TGCGCCAGCAGCCCCTTCGGGGGGGATCAGCCCCAGCATTTT. This sequence encodes CASSPFGGDQPQHF.

CDR3 coding DNA: TGTGCCAGCAGCCGGGGACTTGGGGGTCAGCCCCAGCATTTT. Translated: CASSRGLGGQPQHF. This sequence joins TRBV27 and TRBJ1-5, with a weak D call TRBD1 (5 bases). The V gene lost 6 bases and the J gene lost 6 bases, with 15 bases spanning the gap. Per germline, CDR1 MNHEY and CDR2 SMNVEV (reference sequence). This CDR3 contains 14 residues.

V usage is TRBV18 and J usage is TRBJ1-2, with 7 bases aligning to TRBD1. Germline CDR1 and CDR2: KGHSH and LQKENI. This CDR3 is built from 16 residues. V shed 6 bases, J shed 3 bases, and the junction held 13 bases outside the gene matches. CDR3 residues: CASSPGQKALHYGYTF. CDR3 DNA sequence: TGTGCCAGCTCGCCGGGACAGAAGGCGCTGCACTATGGCTACACCTTC.

This clone is a singleton in its sample. This chain connects TRBV5-5 to TRBJ2-6; possibly TRBD1 for D (5 bases). Germline CDR1 reads SGHKS; CDR2 reads YYEKEE (reference sequence). The CDR3 loop spans 17 amino acids. Trimming took off 1 base at V and 1 base at J, with 12 bases between the two ends. CDR3 loop: CASSLPQDLSGANVLTF. For the CDR3, the DNA is TGTGCCAGCAGCTTGCCACAGGATCTGTCTGGGGCCAACGTCCTGACTTTC.

This clone was recorded once. The V call is TRBV18, the J call TRBJ2-1; 8 nucleotides match TRBD1. This CDR3 contains 19 residues. Germline V gene sequence: CDR1 KGHSH, CDR2 LQKENI. The ends lost 1 base at V and 8 bases at J; junction bases unmatched: 19. The chain's CDR3 is CASSPRTRTGFSSGDEQFF. The CDR3 coding sequence is TGTGCCAGCTCACCACGTACCCGGACAGGGTTCTCTTCGGGGGATGAGCAGTTCTTC.

The rearrangement uses TRBV18 and TRBJ1-4; possibly TRBD1 for D (5 bases). V shed 0 bases and J shed 3 bases, with 8 bases lying between them. The CDR3 consists of 15 residues. The V gene's germline CDR1 is KGHSH and CDR2 LQKENI. CDR3 residues: CASSPPPGANEKLFF. DNA for the CDR3: TGTGCCAGCTCACCACCCCCGGGGGCTAATGAAAAACTGTTTTTT.

The chain combines TRBV7-7 with TRBJ2-2, with D perhaps matching TRBD1 (6 bases). The CDR3 has 16 residues. Trimming removed 5 bases at V and 7 bases at J, with 20 bases between. Per germline, CDR1 SSHAT and CDR2 FNYEAQ (reference sequence). The CDR3 bases are TGTGCCAGCAGCCCGTTGCCAAAACAGGGAATCGGGGAGCTGTTTTTT. Its translation: CASSPLPKQGIGELFF.